This T cell receptor (beta chain) derives from a study of cytomegalovirus exposure and HLA in healthy donors. The wider study: The approximately 120 validation repertoires, a later analysis reported, used the same platform as the approximately 650 first-cohort repertoires.

The CDR3 runs to 13 residues. Germline V lookup: CDR1 MDHEN, CDR2 SYDVKM. V dropped 7 bases and J dropped 1 base, with 11 bases sitting between them. Sequencing used immunoSEQ multiplex PCR; TCRdb keeps in-frame clones, though not all of them. Of 20,000 to 25,000 clones listed, around 97% were seen once; the top ten hold about a tenth. As to this clone: Its specificity is unknown.

Study observations and caveats: The classifier was said to identify cytomegalovirus status with high specificity and sensitivity. Cytomegalovirus-associated TCR beta chains were listed, numbering 150 to 200. Subsequent analysis revealed that first-cohort TCR clusters tended to co-occur in the roughly 120 validation repertoires.

This clonotype originated in a man younger than 40 in good health and CMV-seropositive. The rearrangement links TRBV28 to TRBJ2-7; possible D gene TRBD2, 6 bases. The material sequenced was PBMCs. The CDR3: CASTPGRSYEQYF. The CDR3 coding sequence is TGTGCCAGCACCCCGGGGAGGTCCTACGAGCAGTACTTC.